The 11 T cell receptor beta chains presented below share a single source sample, sequenced in a study of PD-L1 blockade in urothelial cancer. Time point given: pretreatment peripheral blood. TCRdb keeps only in-frame clones here, not all; method: immunoSEQ multiplex PCR. The repertoire holds some 87,000 clones, around nine tenths seen once, with roughly 2% in the top ten. This material consisted of PBMCs, taken around atezolizumab (anti-PD-L1) treatment. Receptors originate from a man between 60 and 75 years old with urothelial cancer.

J is TRBJ2-1 and V is TRBV27, with D possibly matching TRBD1 (5 bases). The CDR3 is 13 residues long. Trimming took off 3 bases at V and 4 bases at J, with 7 bases between the two ends. Germline V gives CDR1 MNHEY, CDR2 SMNVEV (reference sequence). Here the CDR3 DNA reads TGTGCCAGCAGTTTTACAGGTTACAATGAGCAGTTCTTC. It yields the protein CASSFTGYNEQFF.

This sequence joins TRBV5-4 and TRBJ2-1; 8 bases match TRBD1. The V gene end was trimmed by 3 bases and the J gene end by 9 bases; junction bases not matched to a gene: 5. This CDR3 has 13 residues. Germline CDR1 SGHNT, CDR2 YYREEE (reference sequence). This chain's CDR3 is CASSSRGQVEQFF. DNA of the CDR3: TGTGCCAGCAGCTCCAGGGGGCAGGTTGAGCAGTTCTTC.

V gene TRBV10-3 combines with J gene TRBJ2-3; the match to TRBD1 covers 7 bases. Germline CDR1 is ENHRY and CDR2 is SYGVKD. This CDR3 comprises 13 residues. Trimming removed 10 bases from V and 2 bases from J; junction bases left unmatched: 6. Here the CDR3 reads CASKGAPTDTQYF. CDR3 in DNA: TGTGCCAGTAAGGGGGCCCCCACAGATACGCAGTATTTT.

V and J are TRBV28 and TRBJ1-2; 8 nucleotides line up with TRBD1. This CDR3 has 16 residues. Trimming removed 8 bases from V and 3 bases from J; junction bases left unmatched: 14. From germline, CDR1 is MDHEN and CDR2 SYDVKM. The CDR3 protein is CASQGQGASPHYGYTF. In DNA form, the CDR3 reads TGTGCCAGCCAAGGGCAGGGGGCATCGCCACACTATGGCTACACCTTC.

J is TRBJ2-7 and V is TRBV5-8; TRBD2 agrees at 8 bases. CDR3 length equals 15 residues. With 0 bases clipped from V and 2 bases from J, the junction kept 4 bases outside the gene matches. The germline gives CDR1 SGHTS, CDR2 YDEGEE. The CDR3 nucleotides read TGTGCCAGCAGCTTGGTTAGCGGGGAACCCTACGAGCAGTACTTC. Encoded protein: CASSLVSGEPYEQYF.

The chain employs TRBV11-3 and TRBJ2-3; 7 bases are shared with TRBD2. The germline V gene has CDR1 SGHNT and CDR2 YENEEA. Trimming cost V 4 bases and J 2 bases; bases outside gene matches: 6. This CDR3 is built from 15 residues. In DNA form, the CDR3 reads TGTGCCAGCAGCTCCAGACTAGCCCCCACAGATACGCAGTATTTT. Encoded protein: CASSSRLAPTDTQYF.

The chain recombines TRBV19 with TRBJ1-3; 9 bases line up with TRBD1. Per the germline V gene, CDR1 is LNHDA and CDR2 is SQIVND (reference sequence). With 8 bases clipped from V and 6 bases from J, the junction kept 8 bases outside the gene matches. CDR3 length equals 14 residues. The CDR3 sequence is CASSLQGAQNTIYF. CDR3 coding DNA: TGTGCCAGTTCATTACAGGGGGCGCAAAACACCATATATTTT.

J is TRBJ2-5 and V is TRBV5-1, with D possibly TRBD2 on 6 matching bases. CDR3 length equals 12 residues. V lost 4 bases to trimming and J lost 5 bases, with 9 bases between them. The germline V gene encodes CDR1 SGHRS and CDR2 YFSETQ. CDR3: CASSVGLETQYF. The CDR3 DNA reads TGCGCCAGCAGCGTGGGACTCGAGACCCAGTACTTC.

The chain carries TRBV28 and TRBJ2-2; 7 positions match TRBD2. The ends lost 7 bases at V and 1 base at J; junction bases unmatched: 6. Germline CDR1 and CDR2: MDHEN and SYDVKM. CDR3 length: 15 residues. CDR3 sequence: CASISSGLNTGELFF. The CDR3 nucleotides read TGTGCCAGCATATCTAGCGGATTGAACACCGGGGAGCTGTTTTTT.

The chain joins TRBV6-1 to TRBJ1-6, with a possible D match to TRBD1 (6 bases). Germline CDR1 and CDR2: MNHNS and SASEGT. The CDR3 is 17 residues long. V lost 2 bases, J lost 11 bases, and 22 bases lay in between. The CDR3 bases are TGTGCCAGCAGTGAAAGGGGGATCCGAAACTCGGCGACACCCCTCCACTTT. Translation gives CASSERGIRNSATPLHF.

J is TRBJ2-7 and V is TRBV6-5; 10 positions agree with TRBD1. J was trimmed by 4 bases and V by 6 bases; bases with no gene match: 9. CDR1 MNHEY and CDR2 SVGAGI come from the germline V gene. The CDR3 spans 15 residues. CDR3 bases: TGTGCCAGCAGCCCCGGGACAGGGGCAAGGTACGAGCAGTACTTC. Protein: CASSPGTGARYEQYF.